This T cell receptor beta chain was identified during a study of Ad26.COV2.S vaccination and SARS-CoV-2 variants. V lost 1 base and J lost 7, with 16 bases in between. CDR1 and CDR2 (germline): SGHTA, FQGNSA. The length of the CDR3 is 16 residues. Concerning this clone itself: Its target is unknown.

Study-wide findings and caveats: Those who received vaccine or placebo ended up with similar non-spike TCR breadth. An underestimation of total T cell responses may have resulted from the TCR breadth and depth analyses. Post-vaccination spike-specific CD8+ and CD4+ T cell responses reportedly had substantial breadth. Spike-specific TCR breadth in vaccine recipients exceeded that seen in placebo recipients.

Assay: immunoSEQ multiplex PCR; the TCRdb copy retains only in-frame clones and omits some. The data hold about 350,000 clones, with about 90% observed a single time. The sequence was collected from a human donor who had recovered from COVID-19. Sequencing used peripheral blood, obtained after recovery from COVID-19. The chain joins TRBV7-2 to TRBJ1-4; D ambiguous. DNA of the CDR3: TGTGCCAGCAGCTTAGATGAGCTCCTTGGAGGTGAAAAACTGTTTTTT. It is translated as CASSLDELLGGEKLFF. Based on the CDR3 plus reference TRBV7-2 and TRBJ1-4, the full variable domain is GAGVSQSPSNKVTEKGKDVELRCDPISGHTALYWYRQSLGQGLEFLIYFQGNSAPDKSGLPSDRFSAERTGGSVSTLTIQRTQQEDSAVYLCASSLDELLGGEKLFFGSGTQLSVL.